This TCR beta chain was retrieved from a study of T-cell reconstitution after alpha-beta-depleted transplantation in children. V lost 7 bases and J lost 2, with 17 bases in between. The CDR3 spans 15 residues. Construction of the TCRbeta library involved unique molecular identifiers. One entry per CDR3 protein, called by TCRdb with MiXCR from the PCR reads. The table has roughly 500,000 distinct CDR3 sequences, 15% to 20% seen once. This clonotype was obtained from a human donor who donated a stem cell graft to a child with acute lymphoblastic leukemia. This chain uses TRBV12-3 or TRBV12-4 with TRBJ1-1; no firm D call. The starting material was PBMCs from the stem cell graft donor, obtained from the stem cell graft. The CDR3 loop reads CASTHAAYRNTEAFF. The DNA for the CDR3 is TGTGCCAGCACCCATGCGGCTTACAGAAACACTGAAGCTTTCTTT.